A single sample gave rise to the 5 T cell receptor beta chains below, sequenced in a study of post-analysis software for immune sequencing data. Findings and limits, study-wide: The five TRBV segments detected at higher frequency in patients than in controls included TRBV5-6, TRBV5-1 and TRBV20-1.

Their antigens remain unidentified. Researchers reported that TCR beta cDNA libraries carried unique molecular identifiers. MiXCR was run by TCRdb on the PCR reads, yielding one entry per CDR3 protein. The data show hundreds of thousands of distinct CDR3 sequences, 30% seen once. The sample comprised blood. Receptor source: a girl aged 5-17 years with multiple sclerosis.

This clonotype has just a few counts. This chain joins TRBV6-1 and TRBJ1-2, with D perhaps matching TRBD1 (5 bases). V was cut by 4 bases and J by 6 bases, with 27 bases left in between. The CDR3 length is 18 residues. Germline V gene sequence: CDR1 MNHNS, CDR2 SASEGT. The CDR3 is CASSARVVVGGGSDGYTF. The CDR3, as DNA: TGTGCCAGCAGTGCAAGAGTGGTCGTCGGCGGGGGATCTGATGGCTACACCTTC.

In its sample, this clonotype was seen many times. The V and J genes are TRBV20-1 and TRBJ2-7; D possibly corresponds to TRBD1 (5 bases). The CDR3 is 14 residues long. The ends were cut back, 6 bases at V and 0 bases at J, with 15 bases in the middle. The germline V gene has CDR1 DFQATT and CDR2 SNEGSKA (reference sequence). Here the CDR3 DNA reads TGCAGTGCCACAAAGACAGTTAGCTCCTACGAGCAGTACTTC. Translated: CSATKTVSSYEQYF.

There are a few counts of this clonotype. The rearrangement links TRBV6-5 to TRBJ2-7; 7 bases agree with TRBD1. Germline CDR1 is MNHEY and CDR2 is SVGAGI. This CDR3 has 14 residues. With V trimmed by 11 bases and J by 3 bases, 13 bases remained unmatched. CDR3 in amino acids: CAAGIRQGYYEQYF. In DNA, the CDR3 is TGTGCCGCAGGGATACGACAGGGCTACTACGAGCAGTACTTC.

The chain employs TRBV7-2 and TRBJ2-7; no clear D. CDR3 length equals 14 residues. CDR1 is SGHTA and CDR2 is FQGNSA in the germline V gene. V was pared by 5 bases and J by 0 bases, with 11 bases between. As DNA, the CDR3 is TGTGCCAGCAGCCCCCAAGCCCCCTCCTACGAGCAGTACTTC. It codes for CASSPQAPSYEQYF.

The chain uses TRBV4-1 and TRBJ1-1, with 7 nucleotides matching TRBD1. V lost 3 bases to trimming and J lost 5 bases; unmatched junction nucleotides: 9. CDR3 length: 15 amino acids. Germline CDR1 MGHRA, CDR2 YSYEKL. The CDR3 loop is CASSQTDRPSTEAFF. In nucleotides, the CDR3 is TGCGCCAGCAGCCAGACGGACAGGCCCAGTACTGAAGCTTTCTTT.